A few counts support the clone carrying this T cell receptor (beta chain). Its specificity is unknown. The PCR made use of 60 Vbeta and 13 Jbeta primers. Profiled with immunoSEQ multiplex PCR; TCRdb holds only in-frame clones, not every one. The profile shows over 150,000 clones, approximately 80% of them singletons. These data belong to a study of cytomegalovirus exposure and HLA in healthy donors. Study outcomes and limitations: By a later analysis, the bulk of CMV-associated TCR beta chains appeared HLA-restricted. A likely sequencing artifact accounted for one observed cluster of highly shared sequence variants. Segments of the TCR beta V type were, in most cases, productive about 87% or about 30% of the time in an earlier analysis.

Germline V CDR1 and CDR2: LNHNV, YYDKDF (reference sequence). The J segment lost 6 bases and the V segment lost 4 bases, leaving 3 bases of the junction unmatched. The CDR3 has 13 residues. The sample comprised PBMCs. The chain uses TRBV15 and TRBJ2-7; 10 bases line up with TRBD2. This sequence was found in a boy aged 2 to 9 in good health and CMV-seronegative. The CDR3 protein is CATSIEREGEQYF. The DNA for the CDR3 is TGTGCCACCAGCATTGAGCGGGAGGGCGAGCAGTACTTC.